This TCR beta chain was captured in a study of control samples from healthy donors and cancer patients. Trimming shortened V by 8 bases and J by 8 bases, and 18 bases separated the two germline ends. This CDR3 has 13 amino acids. Germline CDR1 reads MDHEN; CDR2 reads SYDVKM. Assay used: immunoSEQ multiplex PCR; TCRdb lists only in-frame clones, some missing. The data show tens of thousands of clones, roughly nine tenths seen once. The rearrangement uses TRBV28 and TRBJ1-1; possible D gene TRBD1, 6 bases. This clonotype originated in a woman between 45 and 60 years old in good health. Sequencing used blood. In DNA form, the CDR3 reads TGTGCCAGCGCGCTCTTAGGACAGACAGAAGCTTTCTTT. Its translation is CASALLGQTEAFF.